These 25 T cell receptor beta chains were all obtained from the same sample, sequenced in a study of T-cell reconstitution after alpha-beta-depleted transplantation in children. Preparation of the TCRbeta library was carried out with unique molecular identifiers. Using its own MiXCR run on the PCR reads, TCRdb lists one record per CDR3 protein. The repertoire consists of roughly 420,000 distinct CDR3 sequences, with around 16% occurring once and the leading ten covering just under 30%. Source: PBMCs, mostly from graft donor cells, taken 360 days after TCRalphabeta/CD19-depleted stem cell transplant. The receptors here all came from a boy younger than two who had a stem cell transplant for Wiskott-Aldrich syndrome, so the T cells may come from the graft donor.

V usage is TRBV29-1 and J usage is TRBJ2-5; 7 nucleotides agree with TRBD1. The CDR3 consists of 15 residues. CDR1 is SQVTM, CDR2 ANQGSEA, per germline. J lost 3 bases, V lost 4 bases, and 11 bases had no gene match. Here the CDR3 reads CSVVGGQTWKETQYF. The CDR3 DNA reads as TGCAGCGTTGTAGGGGGACAGACTTGGAAAGAGACCCAGTACTTC.

The V call is TRBV6-5, the J call TRBJ2-1, with 14 bases identical to TRBD2. The CDR3 is 13 amino acids. CDR1 is MNHEY, CDR2 SVGAGI, per germline. V lost 4 bases and J lost 14; bases outside the gene matches: 4. The chain's CDR3 is CASSLGGLAGEFF. The CDR3 DNA sequence: TGTGCCAGCAGTTTGGGGGGACTAGCGGGGGAGTTCTTC.

The chain combines TRBV28 with TRBJ2-7; D is uncertain. Germline V gene data show CDR1 as MDHEN and CDR2 as SYDVKM. Trimming shortened V by 7 bases and J by 2 bases, and 9 bases separated the two germline ends. There are 12 residues in the CDR3. The CDR3 DNA follows: TGTGCCAGCACCCCATCAGCCTACGAGCAGTACTTC. Translation gives CASTPSAYEQYF.

The V and J genes are TRBV28 and TRBJ1-5; no firm D call. Germline CDR1 MDHEN, CDR2 SYDVKM. The CDR3 has 16 residues. V lost 1 base and J lost 3, with 13 bases in between. The CDR3 DNA sequence: TGTGCCAGCAGTTTATACGGGCCCGGGATCAATCAGCCCCAGCATTTT. Its protein is CASSLYGPGINQPQHF.

This clonotype has a handful of counts. V usage is TRBV28 and J usage is TRBJ2-7; 7 nucleotides match TRBD1. Trimming removed 6 bases from V and 2 bases from J; junction bases left unmatched: 22. CDR1 and CDR2 from the germline V gene are MDHEN and SYDVKM. CDR3 length: 19 residues. CDR3 sequence reads: CASSPTPGQIGEKAYEQYF. The CDR3 DNA sequence: TGTGCCAGCAGCCCAACCCCGGGACAGATCGGGGAAAAAGCCTACGAGCAGTACTTC. The variable domain in full, with the rest retrieved from reference TRBV28 and TRBJ2-7, is DVKVTQSSRYLVKRTGEKVFLECVQDMDHENMFWYRQDPGLGLRLIYFSYDVKMKEKGDIPEGYSVSREKKERFSLILESASTNQTSMYLCASSPTPGQIGEKAYEQYFGPGTRLTVT.

In its sample, this clonotype was seen a few times. V is TRBV5-1 and J is TRBJ1-1; the D is unclear. The CDR3 runs 12 residues. CDR1 is SGHRS, CDR2 YFSETQ, per germline. Trimming left V 2 bases short and J 7 bases short, with 9 bases between. The CDR3 nucleotides are TGCGCCAGCAGCTTTCGGCTGGGTGAAGCTTTCTTT. Its protein is CASSFRLGEAFF.

This clonotype was found a few times. The chain employs TRBV2 and TRBJ2-7; D is ambiguous. This CDR3 spans 14 amino acids. Trimming removed 4 bases at V and 0 bases at J, with 10 bases between. In germline, CDR1 is SNHLY, CDR2 FYNNEI. CDR3 sequence: CASSGPPSSYEQYF. CDR3 in DNA: TGTGCCAGCAGTGGACCCCCGAGCTCCTACGAGCAGTACTTC.

The chain recombines TRBV7-2 with TRBJ2-7; no firm D call. CDR1 is SGHTA and CDR2 is FQGNSA in the germline V gene. CDR3 length: 15 amino acids. The V gene lost 4 bases and the J gene lost 0 bases, with 13 bases spanning the gap. The chain's CDR3 is CASSSRVLSSYEQYF. CDR3 DNA: TGTGCCAGCAGCTCCCGGGTCTTAAGCTCCTACGAGCAGTACTTC.

This clonotype was recorded a few times. The chain couples TRBV12-3 or TRBV12-4 to TRBJ2-2; unclear D gene. CDR3 length: 16 residues. The V and J ends lost 6 bases and 2 bases respectively, with 16 bases between them. The CDR3 DNA is TGTGCCAGCAGCAGCGAACCCATTCTTAACACCGGGGAGCTGTTTTTT. Residues: CASSSEPILNTGELFF.

In this sample, this clonotype turned up a few times. Written as DNA, the CDR3 is TGTGCCAGCAGCTCAATCCGGGCCCTCCGACCGGGAGAGACCCAGTACTTC. Translating it yields CASSSIRALRPGETQYF. The chain uses TRBV5-5 and TRBJ2-5; D gene ambiguous. Germline V lookup: CDR1 SGHKS, CDR2 YYEKEE (reference sequence). V was pared by 3 bases and J by 4 bases, with 22 bases between. This CDR3 is built from 17 residues.

The V gene is TRBV30, the J gene TRBJ2-1, with TRBD1 as a possible D gene (6 bases). The CDR3 totals 14 residues. The V end lost 2 bases, the J end lost 2 bases, and 10 bases lay between the germline ends. Germline V gene lookup returns CDR1 GTSNPN and CDR2 SVGIG (reference sequence). Written as DNA, the CDR3 is TGTGCCTGGAGTTGGCAGGGGACCTACAATGAGCAGTTCTTC. It translates to CAWSWQGTYNEQFF.

This clonotype was observed a few times. The genes are TRBV29-1 and TRBJ1-5; D might be TRBD1 (6 bases). This CDR3 has 15 residues. Germline CDR1 SQVTM, CDR2 ANQGSEA. The V gene lost 7 bases and the J gene lost 6 bases, with 22 bases spanning the gap. The CDR3 sequence is CSDRGQPLRVQPQHF. CDR3 sequence (DNA): TGCAGCGACAGAGGACAGCCCCTACGGGTTCAGCCCCAGCATTTT. The full variable domain, completed using reference TRBV29-1 and TRBJ1-5, is SAVISQKPSRDICQRGTSLTIQCQVDSQVTMMFWYRQQPGQSLTLIATANQGSEATYESGFVIDKFPISRPNLTFSTLTVSNMSPEDSSIYLCSDRGQPLRVQPQHFGDGTRLSIL.

The rearrangement links TRBV20-1 to TRBJ2-7; D unclear. V gave up 3 bases and J gave up 0 bases, with 9 bases separating them. Germline loops: CDR1 DFQATT, CDR2 SNEGSKA (reference sequence). The CDR3 loop spans 13 amino acids. The DNA of the CDR3 is TGCAGTGCTAGGGACCCTCGCTCCTACGAGCAGTACTTC. Protein product: CSARDPRSYEQYF.

In DNA form, the CDR3 reads TGTGCCAGCTCACCGGGACTCTCCCTAGAGCAGTACTTC. Its protein is CASSPGLSLEQYF. The chain uses TRBV18 and TRBJ2-7; maybe TRBD2 (6 bases). The CDR3 has 13 amino acids. Looked up from germline, CDR1 is KGHSH and CDR2 is LQKENI. V gave up 3 bases and J gave up 7 bases, with 13 bases separating them. The entire variable domain, with the rest obtained from reference TRBV18 and TRBJ2-7, is as follows: NAGVMQNPRHLVRRRGQEARLRCSPMKGHSHVYWYRQLPEEGLKFMVYLQKENIIDESGMPKERFSAEFPKEGPSILRIQQVVRGDSAAYFCASSPGLSLEQYFGPGTRLTVT.

With respect to this clonotype: This clone may be a read error of a much larger clone one base away. This CDR3 reads CATSDHGTGNTGELFF. CDR3 in DNA: TGTGCCACCAGTGACCACGGGACAGGGAACACCGGGGAGCTGTTTTTT. The rearrangement uses TRBV24-1 and TRBJ2-2; 8 nucleotides line up with TRBD1. With V trimmed by 4 bases and J by 1 base, 4 bases remained unmatched. The V gene's germline CDR1 is KGHDR and CDR2 SFDVKD. This CDR3 contains 16 residues.

In nucleotides, the CDR3 is TGTGCCAGCTCTCGGAGACAGGGGAATTCACCCCTCCACTTT. Amino acid sequence: CASSRRQGNSPLHF. The chain is built from TRBV18 and TRBJ1-6; the match to TRBD1 covers 8 bases. The junction had 5 bases not matched to a gene; V was cut back by 6 bases and J by 7 bases. CDR1 KGHSH and CDR2 LQKENI come from the germline V gene. The CDR3 contains 14 residues.

The V gene is TRBV5-1, the J gene TRBJ1-4, with a possible D match to TRBD1 (6 bases). The V end lost 4 bases, the J end lost 5 bases, and 12 bases lay between the germline ends. Germline CDR1 is SGHRS and CDR2 is YFSETQ. The CDR3 contains 14 residues. DNA of the CDR3: TGCGCCAGCAGCCAAGGGACAAGAAATGAAAAACTGTTTTTT. Translating it yields CASSQGTRNEKLFF.

V is TRBV20-1 and J is TRBJ2-3; 7 nucleotides line up with TRBD2. Germline lookup yields CDR1 DFQATT and CDR2 SNEGSKA (reference sequence). This CDR3 comprises 15 residues. The V segment lost 1 base and the J segment 7 bases; nucleotides outside the gene matches: 11. Here the CDR3 DNA reads TGCAGTGCTAGAGGTGGTGGGGGGGACGATCATACGCAGTATTTT. Amino acids: CSARGGGGDDHTQYF.

This clonotype has a handful of counts. V is TRBV12-3 or TRBV12-4 and J is TRBJ2-7; 8 nucleotides line up with TRBD1. V lost 5 bases and J lost 1; bases outside the gene matches: 10. The CDR3 is 16 residues long. The CDR3 protein is CASSLWRTGLSYEQYF. CDR3 DNA: TGTGCCAGCAGTCTCTGGAGGACAGGGCTTTCCTACGAGCAGTACTTC.

This chain links TRBV11-2 with TRBJ2-2, with D unclear. Trimming removed 6 bases from V and 3 bases from J, with 14 bases in between. The CDR3 contains 15 residues. Germline CDR1 SGHAT, CDR2 FQNNGV. For the CDR3, the DNA is TGTGCCAGCAGTAAGACAAGTGGGGACACCGGGGAGCTGTTTTTT. This codes for CASSKTSGDTGELFF.

Many counts were recorded for this clonotype. This rearrangement joins TRBV20-1 to TRBJ1-6; maybe TRBD1 (6 bases). The CDR3 has 14 amino acids. Trimming pared 2 bases from V and 6 bases from J, leaving 11 bases between. Germline V CDR1 and CDR2: DFQATT, SNEGSKA (reference sequence). The chain's CDR3 is CSARPGQFNSPLHF. CDR3 nucleotides: TGCAGTGCTAGACCAGGACAGTTTAATTCACCCCTCCACTTT.

This clonotype was picked up many times. The chain carries TRBV6-2 or TRBV6-3 and TRBJ2-7; either TRBD1 or TRBD2 may fit D (5 bases each). Between the trimmed V and J ends, which lost 0 bases and 5 bases, there was a span of 11 bases. The CDR3 length is 14 residues. Germline loops: CDR1 MNHEY, CDR2 SVGEGT. The CDR3 DNA is TGTGCCAGCAGTTACTCGGGACCCAGGAACGAGCAGTACTTC. Its protein is CASSYSGPRNEQYF.

The rearrangement joins TRBV5-4 to TRBJ2-1, with TRBD2 matching 13 bases. Trimming cost V 1 base and J 3 bases; bases outside gene matches: 4. CDR1 SGHNT and CDR2 YYREEE come from the germline V gene (reference sequence). The CDR3 length is 17 residues. CDR3 in amino acids: CASSLSGTSGVYNEQFF. In DNA form, the CDR3 reads TGTGCCAGCAGCTTGTCCGGGACTAGCGGGGTCTACAATGAGCAGTTCTTC.

This clonotype was seen a handful of times. The chain couples TRBV12-3 or TRBV12-4 to TRBJ2-1; no clear D gene. Deletions cut 1 base from V and 1 base from J, with 11 bases between. The CDR3 loop spans 16 amino acids. The CDR3 here is CASSLVYKESYNEQFF. DNA for the CDR3: TGTGCCAGCAGTTTAGTTTATAAGGAATCCTACAATGAGCAGTTCTTC.

The sample holds a few counts of this clonotype. V is TRBV12-3 or TRBV12-4 and J is TRBJ2-1; 9 bases are a match to TRBD2. V lost 3 bases to trimming and J lost 5 bases; unmatched junction nucleotides: 5. CDR3 length: 15 amino acids. The CDR3 nucleotides are TGTGCCAGCAGTTTTGATAGCGGGAGTGACAATGAGCAGTTCTTC. It is translated as CASSFDSGSDNEQFF.